The 11 T cell receptor beta chains listed next were all sequenced from one sample in a study of cytomegalovirus exposure and HLA in healthy donors. Method: immunoSEQ multiplex PCR; TCRdb's copy keeps in-frame clones and lacks some. The sample contains 190,000 or so clones, about 79% of which appear only once. The sample was PBMCs. The receptors originated from a woman in her thirties in good health and CMV-seropositive.

CDR3 DNA: TGTGCCAGCAAATACTCTAGCACAGATACGCAGTATTTT. It encodes CASKYSSTDTQYF. V and J are TRBV27 and TRBJ2-3; D is undetermined. The CDR3 loop spans 13 amino acids. V shed 7 bases and J shed 0 bases, with 8 bases lying between them. The germline V gene has CDR1 MNHEY and CDR2 SMNVEV (reference sequence).

The chain uses TRBV5-1 and TRBJ2-3, with 7 bases that match TRBD1. J was trimmed by 6 bases and V by 3 bases; bases with no gene match: 10. There are 15 residues in the CDR3. Germline CDR1 reads SGHRS; CDR2 reads YFSETQ. The CDR3 DNA sequence: TGCGCCAGCAGCTCTGAGGGGGCTCGCTTGGATACGCAGTATTTT. This translates into CASSSEGARLDTQYF.

V and J are TRBV9 and TRBJ2-2, with 7 bases aligning to TRBD1. The V gene's germline CDR1 is SGDLS and CDR2 YYNGEE. V lost 0 bases and J lost 3; bases outside the gene matches: 5. The CDR3 spans 16 residues. The CDR3 sequence: CASSVDPTGDTGELFF. The CDR3 coding sequence is TGTGCCAGCAGCGTAGATCCAACAGGGGACACCGGGGAGCTGTTTTTT. The full variable domain, its missing parts supplied by reference TRBV9 and TRBJ2-2, is DSGVTQTPKHLITATGQRVTLRCSPRSGDLSVYWYQQSLDQGLQFLIQYYNGEERAKGNILERFSAQQFPDLHSELNLSSLELGDSALYFCASSVDPTGDTGELFFGEGSRLTVL.

This rearrangement joins TRBV5-6 to TRBJ2-7; D perhaps matches TRBD1 (5 bases). V lost 1 base to trimming and J lost 5 bases, with 13 bases between them. The CDR3 is 14 amino acids. In germline, CDR1 is SGHDT, CDR2 YYEEEE. CDR3 in DNA: TGTGCCAGCAGCTTGTTGGCAGGGAAGGACGAGCAGTACTTC. Its translation is CASSLLAGKDEQYF. The entire variable domain, with the rest obtained from reference TRBV5-6 and TRBJ2-7, is as follows: DAGVTQSPTHLIKTRGQQVTLRCSPKSGHDTVSWYQQALGQGPQFIFQYYEEEERQRGNFPDRFSGHQFPNYSSELNVNALLLGDSALYLCASSLLAGKDEQYFGPGTRLTVT.

The V and J genes are TRBV30 and TRBJ2-3; TRBD1 aligns across 7 bases. The CDR3 extends over 12 amino acids. Germline loops: CDR1 GTSNPN, CDR2 SVGIG (reference sequence). After removal of 7 bases from V and 3 bases from J, the junction contained 4 bases not matched to a gene. The CDR3 is CAYRGRTDTQYF. Written as DNA, the CDR3 is TGTGCCTACAGGGGAAGGACAGATACGCAGTATTTT.

V is TRBV6-1 and J is TRBJ1-2, with D possibly TRBD1 on 6 matching bases. V lost 3 bases and J lost 6, with 11 bases in between. CDR1 MNHNS and CDR2 SASEGT come from the germline V gene. CDR3 length: 13 amino acids. The CDR3 nucleotides are TGTGCCAGCAGTGAGACAGGTATCAATGGCTACACCTTC. Protein sequence: CASSETGINGYTF.

V is TRBV2 and J is TRBJ1-4, with 7 bases fitting TRBD1. Per the germline V gene, CDR1 is SNHLY and CDR2 is FYNNEI. This CDR3 comprises 13 residues. V lost 10 bases, J lost 5 bases, and 7 bases stayed unmatched. The CDR3 loop reads CAIIAQGNEKLFF. CDR3 sequence (DNA): TGTGCCATCATTGCACAGGGGAATGAAAAACTGTTTTTT.

The chain links TRBV6-5 to TRBJ2-3; tentative D call: TRBD2 (6 bases). V lost 2 bases to trimming and J lost 0 bases, with 9 bases between them. CDR3 length: 15 residues. The germline V gene encodes CDR1 MNHEY and CDR2 SVGAGI. The CDR3 here is CASSYGRGSTDTQYF. The CDR3 nucleotides read TGTGCCAGCAGTTACGGGCGGGGTAGCACAGATACGCAGTATTTT.

The chain uses TRBV5-1 and TRBJ2-1; TRBD2 matches at 14 bases. The ends lost 1 base at V and 9 bases at J; junction bases unmatched: 6. Germline-derived CDR1 and CDR2 are SGHRS and YFSETQ. The CDR3 runs 16 residues. CDR3 in DNA: TGCGCCAGCAGCTTGTGGGGACTAGCGGGAGAGGGTGAGCAGTTCTTC. Translating it yields CASSLWGLAGEGEQFF.

This chain links TRBV7-9 with TRBJ2-7; a weak D match, TRBD1 (5 bases). The CDR3 covers 14 residues. Germline V gives CDR1 SEHNR, CDR2 FQNEAQ (reference sequence). The V gene lost 0 bases and the J gene lost 2 bases, with 8 bases spanning the gap. For the CDR3, the DNA is TGTGCCAGCAGCTTAGCCAGGGCCCCCTACGAGCAGTACTTC. Its protein is CASSLARAPYEQYF.

This sequence joins TRBV5-1 and TRBJ2-1, with TRBD2 matching 7 bases. Trimming at V came to 6 bases and at J to 4 bases, leaving 13 bases not matched to a gene. The germline CDR1 and CDR2 sequences are SGHRS and YFSETQ. The CDR3 loop spans 16 amino acids. Here the CDR3 DNA reads TGCGCCAGCAAGGTGTCGGCGGGAGTTTCGTACAATGAGCAGTTCTTC. Protein: CASKVSAGVSYNEQFF.